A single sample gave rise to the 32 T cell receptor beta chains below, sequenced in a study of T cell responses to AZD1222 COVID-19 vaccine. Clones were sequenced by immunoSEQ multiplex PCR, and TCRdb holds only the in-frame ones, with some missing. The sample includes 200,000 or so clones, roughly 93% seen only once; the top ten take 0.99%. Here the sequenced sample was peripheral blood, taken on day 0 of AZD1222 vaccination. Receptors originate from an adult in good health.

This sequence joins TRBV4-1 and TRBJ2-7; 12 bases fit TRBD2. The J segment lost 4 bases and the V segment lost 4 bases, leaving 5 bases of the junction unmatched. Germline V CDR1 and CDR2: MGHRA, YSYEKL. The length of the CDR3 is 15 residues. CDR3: CASSLLAGGIYEQYF. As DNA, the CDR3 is TGCGCCAGCAGCCTTCTAGCGGGAGGGATATACGAGCAGTACTTC.

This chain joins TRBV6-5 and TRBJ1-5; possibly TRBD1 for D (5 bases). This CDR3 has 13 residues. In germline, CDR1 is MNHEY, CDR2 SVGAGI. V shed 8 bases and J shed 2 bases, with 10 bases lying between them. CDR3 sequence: CASRRDGNQPQHF. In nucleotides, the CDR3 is TGTGCCAGCCGGCGGGACGGCAATCAGCCCCAGCATTTT.

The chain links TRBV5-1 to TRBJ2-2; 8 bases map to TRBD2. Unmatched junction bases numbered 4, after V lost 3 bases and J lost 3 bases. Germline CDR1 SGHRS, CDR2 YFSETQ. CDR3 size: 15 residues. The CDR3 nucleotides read TGCGCCAGCAGCTCCAGCGGGAGTTACACCGGGGAGCTGTTTTTT. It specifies CASSSSGSYTGELFF.

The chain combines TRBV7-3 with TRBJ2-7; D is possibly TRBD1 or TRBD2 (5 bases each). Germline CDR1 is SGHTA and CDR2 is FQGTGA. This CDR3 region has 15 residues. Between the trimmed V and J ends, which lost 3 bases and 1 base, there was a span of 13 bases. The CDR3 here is CASSFPGTGSYEQYF. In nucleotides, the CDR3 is TGTGCCAGCAGCTTCCCCGGGACCGGATCCTACGAGCAGTACTTC. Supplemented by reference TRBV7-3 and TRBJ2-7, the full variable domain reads GAGVSQTPSNKVTEKGKYVELRCDPISGHTALYWYRQSLGQGPEFLIYFQGTGAADDSGLPNDRFFAVRPEGSVSTLKIQRTERGDSAVYLCASSFPGTGSYEQYFGPGTRLTVT.

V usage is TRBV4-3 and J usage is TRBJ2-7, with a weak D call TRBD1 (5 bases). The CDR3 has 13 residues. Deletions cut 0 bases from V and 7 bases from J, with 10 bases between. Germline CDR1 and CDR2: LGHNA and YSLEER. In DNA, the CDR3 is TGCGCCAGCAGCCAAGACCCCTACAGGGAGCAGTACTTC. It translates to CASSQDPYREQYF.

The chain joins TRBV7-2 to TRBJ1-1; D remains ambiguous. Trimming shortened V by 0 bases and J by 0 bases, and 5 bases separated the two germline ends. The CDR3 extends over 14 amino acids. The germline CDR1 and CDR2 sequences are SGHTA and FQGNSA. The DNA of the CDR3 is TGTGCCAGCAGCTTAGCGGTCGTGAACACTGAAGCTTTCTTT. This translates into CASSLAVVNTEAFF.

The DNA of the CDR3 is TGTGCCAGCAGTGAAGCTTTCCCCTGGCGGACTCAAGAGACCCAGTACTTC. Translated, it gives CASSEAFPWRTQETQYF. V usage is TRBV6-1 and J usage is TRBJ2-5; possible D gene TRBD2, 5 bases. This CDR3 comprises 17 residues. Germline CDR1 MNHNS, CDR2 SASEGT. Trimming shortened V by 0 bases and J by 2 bases, and 16 bases separated the two germline ends.

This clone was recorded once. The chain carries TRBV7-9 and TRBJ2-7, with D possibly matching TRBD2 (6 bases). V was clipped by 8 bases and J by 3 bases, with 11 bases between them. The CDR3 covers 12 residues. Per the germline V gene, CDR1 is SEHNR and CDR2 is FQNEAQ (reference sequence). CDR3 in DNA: TGTGCCAGCGGAGGGGACCTCTACGAGCAGTACTTC. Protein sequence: CASGGDLYEQYF.

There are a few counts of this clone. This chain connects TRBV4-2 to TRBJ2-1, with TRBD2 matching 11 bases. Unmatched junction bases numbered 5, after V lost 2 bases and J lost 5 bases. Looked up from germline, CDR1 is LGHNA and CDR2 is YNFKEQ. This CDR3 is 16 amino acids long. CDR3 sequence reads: CASSQITGLADNEQFF. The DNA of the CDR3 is TGTGCCAGCAGCCAAATAACGGGACTAGCGGACAATGAGCAGTTCTTC.

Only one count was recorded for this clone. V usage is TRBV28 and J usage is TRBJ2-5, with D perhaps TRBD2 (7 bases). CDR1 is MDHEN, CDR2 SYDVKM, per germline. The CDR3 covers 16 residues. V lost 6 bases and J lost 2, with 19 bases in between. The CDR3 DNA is TGTGCCAGCAGCCGGGGGCGGGGGCCCCAGCAAGAGACCCAGTACTTC. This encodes CASSRGRGPQQETQYF.

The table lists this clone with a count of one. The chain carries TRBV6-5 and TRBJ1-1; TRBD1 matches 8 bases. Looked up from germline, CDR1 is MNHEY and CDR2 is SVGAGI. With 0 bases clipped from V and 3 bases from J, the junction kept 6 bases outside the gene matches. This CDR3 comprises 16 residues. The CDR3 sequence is CASSYSIRTGYTEAFF. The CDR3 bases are TGTGCCAGCAGTTACTCGATTCGGACAGGGTACACTGAAGCTTTCTTT.

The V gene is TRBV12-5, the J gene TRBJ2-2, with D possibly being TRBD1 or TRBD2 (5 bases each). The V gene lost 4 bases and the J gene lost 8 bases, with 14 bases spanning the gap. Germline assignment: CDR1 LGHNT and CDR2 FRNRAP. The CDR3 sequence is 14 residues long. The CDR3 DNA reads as TGTGCTAGTGGTTCGGGGCCACCATTTGGGGAGCTGTTTTTT. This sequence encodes CASGSGPPFGELFF.

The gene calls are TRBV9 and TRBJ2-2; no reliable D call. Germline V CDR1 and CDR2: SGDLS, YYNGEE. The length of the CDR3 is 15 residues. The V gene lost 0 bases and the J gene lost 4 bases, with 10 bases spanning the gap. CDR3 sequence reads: CASSVALVSTGELFF. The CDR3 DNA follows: TGTGCCAGCAGCGTAGCTTTAGTAAGCACCGGGGAGCTGTTTTTT.

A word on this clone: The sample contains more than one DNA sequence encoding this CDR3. CDR3 sequence reads: CASSLARDRGYYGYTF. The CDR3 nucleotides read TGTGCCAGCAGCTTAGCCCGGGACAGGGGGTACTATGGCTACACCTTC. V gene TRBV7-6 combines with J gene TRBJ1-2; 11 nucleotides agree with TRBD1. V was pared by 0 bases and J by 3 bases, with 3 bases of the junction left unmatched. CDR1 SGHVS and CDR2 FNYEAQ come from the germline V gene. The CDR3 contains 16 residues. Full variable domain (outside the CDR3, taken from reference TRBV7-6 and TRBJ1-2): GAGVSQSPRYKVTKRGQDVALRCDPISGHVSLYWYRQALGQGPEFLTYFNYEAQQDKSGLPNDRFSAERPEGSISTLTIQRTEQRDSAMYRCASSLARDRGYYGYTFGSGTRLTVV.

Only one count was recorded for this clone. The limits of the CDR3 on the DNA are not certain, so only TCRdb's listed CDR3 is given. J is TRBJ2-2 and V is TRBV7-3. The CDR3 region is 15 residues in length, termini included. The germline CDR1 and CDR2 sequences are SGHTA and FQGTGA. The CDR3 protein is CASSGQGEIAGELFF.

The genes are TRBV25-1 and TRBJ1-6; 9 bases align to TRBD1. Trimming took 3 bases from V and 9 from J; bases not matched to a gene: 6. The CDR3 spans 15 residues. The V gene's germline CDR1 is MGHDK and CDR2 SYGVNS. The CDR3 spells CASSEGGTGRSPLHF. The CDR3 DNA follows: TGTGCCAGCAGTGAGGGTGGGACAGGGCGTTCACCCCTCCACTTT.

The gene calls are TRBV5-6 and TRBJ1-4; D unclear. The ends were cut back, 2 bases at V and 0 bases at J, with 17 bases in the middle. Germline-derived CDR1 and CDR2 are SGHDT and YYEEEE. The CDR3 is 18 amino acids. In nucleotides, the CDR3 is TGTGCCAGCAGCTTCATATCCGGGAGGGATGCAACTAATGAAAAACTGTTTTTT. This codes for CASSFISGRDATNEKLFF.

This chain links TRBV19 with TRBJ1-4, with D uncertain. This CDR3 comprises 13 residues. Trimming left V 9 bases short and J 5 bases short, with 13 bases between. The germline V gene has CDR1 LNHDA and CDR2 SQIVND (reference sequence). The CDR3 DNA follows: TGTGCCAGCGAGATCGCGGGGAATGAAAAACTGTTTTTT. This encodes CASEIAGNEKLFF.

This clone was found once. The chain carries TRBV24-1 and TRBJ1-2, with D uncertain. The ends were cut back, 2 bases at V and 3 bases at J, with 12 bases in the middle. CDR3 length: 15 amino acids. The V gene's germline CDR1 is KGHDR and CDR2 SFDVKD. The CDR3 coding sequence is TGTGCCACCAGTGATTCGAAACCGGGATACTATGGCTACACCTTC. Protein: CATSDSKPGYYGYTF.

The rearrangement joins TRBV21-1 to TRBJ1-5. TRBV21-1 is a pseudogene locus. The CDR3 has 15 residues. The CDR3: CASSQNGGGNQPQHF. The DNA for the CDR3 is TGTGCCAGCAGCCAAAACGGGGGGGGCAATCAGCCCCAGCATTTT.

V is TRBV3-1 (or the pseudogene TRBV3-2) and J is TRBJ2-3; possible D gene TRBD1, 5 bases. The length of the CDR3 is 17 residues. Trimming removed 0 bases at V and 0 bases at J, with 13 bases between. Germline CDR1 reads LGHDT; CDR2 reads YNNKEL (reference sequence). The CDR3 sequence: CASSQDKDMFSTDTQYF. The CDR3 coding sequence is TGTGCCAGCAGCCAAGATAAGGACATGTTCAGCACAGATACGCAGTATTTT.

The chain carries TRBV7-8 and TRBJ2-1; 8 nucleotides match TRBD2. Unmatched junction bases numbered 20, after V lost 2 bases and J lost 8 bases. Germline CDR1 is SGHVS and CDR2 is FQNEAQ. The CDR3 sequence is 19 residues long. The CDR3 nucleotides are TGTGCCAGCAGCTTATTAGGGCCGGGTGTGGGACTAGGGTCCGATGAGCAGTTCTTC. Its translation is CASSLLGPGVGLGSDEQFF.

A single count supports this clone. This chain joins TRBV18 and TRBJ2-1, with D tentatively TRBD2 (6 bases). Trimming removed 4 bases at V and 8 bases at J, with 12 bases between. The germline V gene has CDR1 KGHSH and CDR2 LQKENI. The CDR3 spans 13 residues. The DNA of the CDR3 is TGTGCCAGCTCACTGCGGGGTTTGGATGAGCAGTTCTTC. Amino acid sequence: CASSLRGLDEQFF.

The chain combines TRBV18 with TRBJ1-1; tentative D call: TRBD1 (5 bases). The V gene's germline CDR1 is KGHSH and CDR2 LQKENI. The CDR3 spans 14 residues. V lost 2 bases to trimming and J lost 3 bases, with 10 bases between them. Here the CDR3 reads CASSPTGRDTEAFF. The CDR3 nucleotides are TGTGCCAGCTCACCAACAGGTAGGGACACTGAAGCTTTCTTT.

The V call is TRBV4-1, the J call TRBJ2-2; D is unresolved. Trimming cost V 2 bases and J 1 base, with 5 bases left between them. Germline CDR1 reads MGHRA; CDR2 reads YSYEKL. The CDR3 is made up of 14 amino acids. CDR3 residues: CASSQNENTGELFF. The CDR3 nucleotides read TGCGCCAGCAGCCAAAATGAGAACACCGGGGAGCTGTTTTTT.

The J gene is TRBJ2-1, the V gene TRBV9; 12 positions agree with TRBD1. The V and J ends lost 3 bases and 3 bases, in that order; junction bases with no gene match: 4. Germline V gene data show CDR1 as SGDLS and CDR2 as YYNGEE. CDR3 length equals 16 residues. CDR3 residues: CASSEGTGGIYNEQFF. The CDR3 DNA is TGTGCCAGCAGCGAGGGGACAGGGGGCATCTACAATGAGCAGTTCTTC.

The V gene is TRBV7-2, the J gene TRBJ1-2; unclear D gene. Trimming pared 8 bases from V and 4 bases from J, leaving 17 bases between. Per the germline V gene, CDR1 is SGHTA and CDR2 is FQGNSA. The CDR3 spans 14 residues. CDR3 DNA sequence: TGTGCCAGCGACCGCGACACCGGGGTCTATGGCTACACCTTC. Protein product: CASDRDTGVYGYTF.

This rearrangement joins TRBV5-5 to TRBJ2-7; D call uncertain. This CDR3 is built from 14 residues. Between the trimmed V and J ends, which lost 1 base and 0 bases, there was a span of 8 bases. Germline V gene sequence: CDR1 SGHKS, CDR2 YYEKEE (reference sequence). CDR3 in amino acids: CASSLSPNSYEQYF. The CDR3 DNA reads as TGTGCCAGCAGCTTGTCCCCGAACTCCTACGAGCAGTACTTC.

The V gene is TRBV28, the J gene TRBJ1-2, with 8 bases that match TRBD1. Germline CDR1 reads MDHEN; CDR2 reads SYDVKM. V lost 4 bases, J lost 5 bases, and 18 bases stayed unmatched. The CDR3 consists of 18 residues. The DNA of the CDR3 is TGTGCCAGCAGTTCTAACCCGGGACAGGCCCGCGGGGGGTATGGCTACACCTTC. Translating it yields CASSSNPGQARGGYGYTF.

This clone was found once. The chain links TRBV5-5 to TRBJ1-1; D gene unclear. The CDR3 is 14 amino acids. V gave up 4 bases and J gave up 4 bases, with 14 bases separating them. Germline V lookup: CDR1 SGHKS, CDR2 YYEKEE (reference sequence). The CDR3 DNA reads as TGTGCCAGCAGCCGGGCCCTAGTGAGCACTGAAGCTTTCTTT. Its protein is CASSRALVSTEAFF.

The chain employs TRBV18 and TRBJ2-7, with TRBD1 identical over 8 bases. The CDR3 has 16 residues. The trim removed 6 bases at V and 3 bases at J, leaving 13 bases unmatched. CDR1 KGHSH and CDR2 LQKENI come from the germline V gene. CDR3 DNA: TGTGCCAGCTCTCAAGGACAGGGACGGAGCGGCTACGAGCAGTACTTC. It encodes CASSQGQGRSGYEQYF.

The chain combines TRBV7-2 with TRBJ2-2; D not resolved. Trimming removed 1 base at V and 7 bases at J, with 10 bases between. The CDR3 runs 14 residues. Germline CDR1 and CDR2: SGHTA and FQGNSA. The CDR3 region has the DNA TGTGCCAGCAGCTTAGTGGGGAACCTCGGGGAGCTGTTTTTT. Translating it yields CASSLVGNLGELFF.